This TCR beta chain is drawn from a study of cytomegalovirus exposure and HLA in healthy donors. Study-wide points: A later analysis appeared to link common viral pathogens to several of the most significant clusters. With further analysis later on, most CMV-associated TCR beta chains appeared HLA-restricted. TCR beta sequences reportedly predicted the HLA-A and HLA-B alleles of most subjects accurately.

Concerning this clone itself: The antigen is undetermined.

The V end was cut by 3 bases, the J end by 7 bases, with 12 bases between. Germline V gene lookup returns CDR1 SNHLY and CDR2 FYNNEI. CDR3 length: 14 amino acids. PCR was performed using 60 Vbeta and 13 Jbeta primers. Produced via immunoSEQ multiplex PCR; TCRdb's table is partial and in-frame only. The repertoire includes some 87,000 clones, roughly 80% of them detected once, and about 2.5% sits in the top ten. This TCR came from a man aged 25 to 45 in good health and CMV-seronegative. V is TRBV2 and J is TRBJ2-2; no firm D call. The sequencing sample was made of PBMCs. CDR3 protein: CASSDVQKNGELFF. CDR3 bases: TGTGCCAGCAGTGATGTGCAGAAAAACGGGGAGCTGTTTTTT.